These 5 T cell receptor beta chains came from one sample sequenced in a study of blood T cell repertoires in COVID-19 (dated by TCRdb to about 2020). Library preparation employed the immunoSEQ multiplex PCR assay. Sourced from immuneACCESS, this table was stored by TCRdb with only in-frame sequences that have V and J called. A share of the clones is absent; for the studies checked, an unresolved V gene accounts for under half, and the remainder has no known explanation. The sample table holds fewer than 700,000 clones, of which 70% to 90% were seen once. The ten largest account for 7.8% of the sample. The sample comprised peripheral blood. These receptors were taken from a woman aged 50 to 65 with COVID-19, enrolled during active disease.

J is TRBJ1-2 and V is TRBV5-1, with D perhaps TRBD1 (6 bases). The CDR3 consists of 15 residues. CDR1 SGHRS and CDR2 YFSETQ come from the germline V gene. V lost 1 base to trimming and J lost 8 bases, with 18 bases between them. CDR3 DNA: TGCGCCAGCAGCTTGCCGGACAGCCAAACTATGGGCTACACCTTC. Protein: CASSLPDSQTMGYTF.

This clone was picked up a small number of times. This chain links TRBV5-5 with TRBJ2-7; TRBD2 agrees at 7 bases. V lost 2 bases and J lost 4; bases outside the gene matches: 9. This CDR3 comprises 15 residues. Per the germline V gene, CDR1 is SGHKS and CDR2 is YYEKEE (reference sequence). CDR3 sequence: CASSFPTSRLYEQYF. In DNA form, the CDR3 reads TGTGCCAGCAGCTTCCCGACTAGCCGATTGTACGAGCAGTACTTC.

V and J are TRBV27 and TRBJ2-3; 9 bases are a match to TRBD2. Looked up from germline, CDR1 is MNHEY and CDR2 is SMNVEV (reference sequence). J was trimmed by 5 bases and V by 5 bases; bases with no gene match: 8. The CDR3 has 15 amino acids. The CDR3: CASSGSGGPLDTQYF. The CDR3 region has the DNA TGTGCCAGCAGTGGTAGCGGGGGCCCTTTAGATACGCAGTATTTT.

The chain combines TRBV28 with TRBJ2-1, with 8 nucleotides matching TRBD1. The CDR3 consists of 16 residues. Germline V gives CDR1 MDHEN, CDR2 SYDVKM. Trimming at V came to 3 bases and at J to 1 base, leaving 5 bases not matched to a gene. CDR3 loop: CASSLSGQGSYNEQFF. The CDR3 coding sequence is TGTGCCAGCAGTTTGTCCGGACAGGGATCCTACAATGAGCAGTTCTTC.

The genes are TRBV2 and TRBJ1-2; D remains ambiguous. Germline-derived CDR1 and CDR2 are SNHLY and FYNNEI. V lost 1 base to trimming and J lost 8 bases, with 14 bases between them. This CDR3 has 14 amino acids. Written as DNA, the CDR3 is TGTGCCAGCAGTGAAGTACGGGAAGCGAGGGGCTACACCTTC. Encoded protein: CASSEVREARGYTF.